The 8 T cell receptor beta chains below all came from one sample that was sequenced in a study of blood T cell repertoires in COVID-19 (dated by TCRdb to 2019 to 2021). The method behind the library was the immunoSEQ multiplex PCR assay. Imported from immuneACCESS, the table was reduced by TCRdb to in-frame sequences with V and J called. These copies leave out some clones; in studies compared against another copy, an unresolved V gene accounts for under half, and the cause of the remainder is not known. The table for this sample lists around 240,000 clones; roughly 84% of them were counted only once. 1.2% to 1.5% of the sample is in the top ten clones. The source material was peripheral blood. These receptors all come from a woman aged 40 to 50 who had recovered from COVID-19.

The V gene is TRBV5-1, the J gene TRBJ2-5; 8 nucleotides match TRBD1. V gave up 2 bases and J gave up 3 bases; unmatched junction bases: 3. Germline lookup yields CDR1 SGHRS and CDR2 YFSETQ. The CDR3 sequence is 14 residues long. CDR3 DNA sequence: TGCGCCAGCAGCTTCTCGACAGGGGAAGAGACCCAGTACTTC. Its protein is CASSFSTGEETQYF.

The chain joins TRBV11-2 to TRBJ1-1; D unresolved. Trimming took off 1 base at V and 8 bases at J, with 8 bases between the two ends. Germline lookup yields CDR1 SGHAT and CDR2 FQNNGV. The CDR3 runs 12 residues. The CDR3 DNA reads as TGTGCCAGCAGCTTAGCTACGCCGGAAGCTTTCTTT. Translating gives CASSLATPEAFF.

The chain employs TRBV27 and TRBJ2-5; the D gene is possibly TRBD2 (7 bases). The ends were cut back, 1 base at V and 2 bases at J, with 11 bases in the middle. This CDR3 region has 15 residues. Germline V gene sequence: CDR1 MNHEY, CDR2 SMNVEV (reference sequence). Here the CDR3 reads CASSLLGGRQETQYF. The CDR3 DNA sequence: TGTGCCAGCAGTTTATTGGGGGGGCGGCAAGAGACCCAGTACTTC.

V is TRBV29-1 and J is TRBJ1-1; the D gene is possibly TRBD1 (5 bases). The CDR3 runs 13 residues. The germline V and J ends were trimmed by 8 bases and 0 bases, with 13 bases remaining between them. Germline V lookup: CDR1 SQVTM, CDR2 ANQGSEA. CDR3 DNA: TGCAGCTTTACCCAGGGAATGAACACTGAAGCTTTCTTT. Residues: CSFTQGMNTEAFF. Together with reference TRBV29-1 and TRBJ1-1, the CDR3 gives the full variable domain: SAVISQKPSRDICQRGTSLTIQCQVDSQVTMMFWYRQQPGQSLTLIATANQGSEATYESGFVIDKFPISRPNLTFSTLTVSNMSPEDSSIYLCSFTQGMNTEAFFGQGTRLTVV.

The chain uses TRBV5-1 and TRBJ1-3, with 8 positions matching TRBD1. The germline V gene has CDR1 SGHRS and CDR2 YFSETQ. V was pared by 0 bases and J by 2 bases, with 4 bases of the junction left unmatched. The CDR3 extends over 16 amino acids. The CDR3 DNA is TGCGCCAGCAGCTTGGTAGCGACAGGGGCTGGAAACACCATATATTTT. Its translation is CASSLVATGAGNTIYF.

J is TRBJ2-3 and V is TRBV2, with D tentatively TRBD1 (6 bases). Germline V CDR1 and CDR2: SNHLY, FYNNEI. V lost 9 bases, J lost 4 bases, and 20 bases lay in between. CDR3 length: 15 residues. As DNA, the CDR3 is TGTGCCAGTTTCCGAACCACAGGGATAGCAGATACGCAGTATTTT. Translation gives CASFRTTGIADTQYF. The full variable domain, in which reference TRBV2 and TRBJ2-3 provide the parts outside the CDR3, is EPEVTQTPSHQVTQMGQEVILRCVPISNHLYFYWYRQILGQKVEFLVSFYNNEISEKSEIFDDQFSVERPDGSNFTLKIRSTKLEDSAMYFCASFRTTGIADTQYFGPGTRLTVL.

The chain couples TRBV19 to TRBJ1-4; D is perhaps TRBD1 (5 bases). V was clipped by 9 bases and J by 0 bases, with 17 bases between them. CDR1 LNHDA and CDR2 SQIVND come from the germline V gene (reference sequence). This CDR3 has 16 residues. This chain's CDR3 is CASKTANLATNEKLFF. The CDR3 coding sequence is TGTGCCAGCAAGACAGCGAACCTTGCAACTAATGAAAAACTGTTTTTT.

In this sample, this clone turned up once. The chain combines TRBV4-1 with TRBJ2-1, with 7 bases matching TRBD2. This CDR3 has 15 amino acids. V lost 0 bases and J lost 6; bases outside the gene matches: 5. The germline V gene encodes CDR1 MGHRA and CDR2 YSYEKL. The CDR3 coding sequence is TGCGCCAGCAGCCAAGAATTTTCTAGCGGCAATGAGCAGTTCTTC. It codes for CASSQEFSSGNEQFF.